A single sample is the source of the 29 T cell receptor beta chains below, sequenced in a study of graft-versus-host responses after intestinal transplantation. Produced via immunoSEQ multiplex PCR; TCRdb's table is partial and in-frame only. The table includes 96,000 or so clones, approximately 90% detected once. These TCRs' antigens remain unknown. This sample comprised unstimulated CD4+ T cells sorted from spleen or lymph node cells, obtained before intestinal transplant. These receptors were taken from a human donor who received an intestinal transplant.

This clone was counted once. CDR3 sequence: CASLRDSPYEQYF. For the CDR3, the DNA is TGTGCCAGCCTCCGGGACAGCCCCTACGAGCAGTACTTC. This chain connects TRBV27 to TRBJ2-7; 7 bases fit TRBD1. V lost 8 bases, J lost 2 bases, and 6 bases stayed unmatched. The CDR3 length is 13 residues. CDR1 is MNHEY, CDR2 SMNVEV, per germline (reference sequence).

The chain is built from TRBV6-1 and TRBJ2-7; D remains ambiguous. CDR1 is MNHNS, CDR2 SASEGT, per germline. V lost 1 base, J lost 0 bases, and 13 bases lay in between. The CDR3 consists of 16 residues. The chain's CDR3 is CASSEDVSAFSYEQYF. The CDR3 nucleotides read TGTGCCAGCAGTGAAGATGTGAGCGCCTTCTCCTACGAGCAGTACTTC.

This chain connects TRBV7-6 to TRBJ2-3, with 8 bases fitting TRBD2. CDR1 and CDR2 from the germline V gene are SGHVS and FNYEAQ. V shed 5 bases, J shed 5 bases, and the junction held 9 bases outside the gene matches. There are 15 residues in the CDR3. CDR3: CASSRWDGRGDTQYF. The CDR3 DNA follows: TGTGCCAGCAGCCGCTGGGACGGGAGGGGAGATACGCAGTATTTT.

This chain joins TRBV15 and TRBJ1-2, with D possibly being TRBD1 (6 bases). The germline V gene has CDR1 LNHNV and CDR2 YYDKDF (reference sequence). CDR3 size: 16 residues. Trimming left V 0 bases short and J 6 bases short, with 17 bases between. CDR3 DNA: TGTGCCACCAGCAGAGATCAAAGGGGGAGCTCCCATGGCTACACCTTC. Residues: CATSRDQRGSSHGYTF.

The sample holds one count of this clone. V is TRBV21-1 and J is TRBJ2-7; the table names TRBD1, a call not compared with the DNA. TRBV21-1 is a recognized pseudogene. The CDR3 extends over 16 amino acids. The CDR3 DNA reads as TGTGCCAGCAGCAAAGGAGGGACAGAGTGGGCCTACGAGCAGTACTTC. Translated: CASSKGGTEWAYEQYF.

The rearrangement joins TRBV4-2 to TRBJ2-1; D is perhaps TRBD2 (5 bases). The CDR3 runs 17 residues. Per germline, CDR1 LGHNA and CDR2 YNFKEQ. Trimming left V 0 bases short and J 2 bases short, with 14 bases between. The CDR3 DNA reads TGTGCCAGCAGCCAAGATATGGGTAGCGAGACCTACAATGAGCAGTTCTTC. Translation gives CASSQDMGSETYNEQFF.

This clone was observed a single time. The J gene is TRBJ2-1, the V gene TRBV7-8, with D perhaps matching TRBD2 (6 bases). CDR1 and CDR2 from the germline V gene are SGHVS and FQNEAQ. Trimming cost V 2 bases and J 8 bases, with 7 bases left between them. There are 12 residues in the CDR3. Here the CDR3 reads CASSLRGDEQFF. The CDR3, as DNA: TGTGCCAGCAGCTTACGCGGGGATGAGCAGTTCTTC.

The chain joins TRBV7-2 to TRBJ2-3, with TRBD2 matching over 8 bases. CDR3 length: 16 residues. With V trimmed by 5 bases and J by 0 bases, 7 bases remained unmatched. The germline CDR1 and CDR2 sequences are SGHTA and FQGNSA. The CDR3 is CASSATSGASTDTQYF. The CDR3 coding sequence is TGTGCCAGCAGCGCTACTAGCGGAGCTAGCACAGATACGCAGTATTTT.

V usage is TRBV14 and J usage is TRBJ1-2; 9 bases match TRBD1. Germline CDR1 is SGHDN and CDR2 is FVKESK. Germline trimming cut 1 base from V and 14 bases from J; bases unmatched to any gene: 8. This CDR3 spans 13 amino acids. CDR3 residues: CASSQAIQGARTF. DNA of the CDR3: TGTGCCAGCAGCCAAGCTATACAGGGGGCGCGAACCTTC.

This clone was found once. This chain joins TRBV7-9 and TRBJ2-5; TRBD2 matches 8 bases. Germline V gene lookup returns CDR1 SEHNR and CDR2 FQNEAQ (reference sequence). Germline trimming cut 5 bases from V and 3 bases from J; bases unmatched to any gene: 14. The CDR3 extends over 17 amino acids. For the CDR3, the DNA is TGTGCCAGCAGCATGTCCCCGGGACTAGAGGACAAAGAGACCCAGTACTTC. Translating gives CASSMSPGLEDKETQYF.

J is TRBJ1-1 and V is TRBV6-5, with a weak D call TRBD1 (6 bases). V was pared by 2 bases and J by 9 bases, with 16 bases between. The CDR3 extends over 14 amino acids. Germline assignment: CDR1 MNHEY and CDR2 SVGAGI. CDR3 nucleotides: TGTGCCAGCAGTTACGTACAGGGATGGGGGCAAGCTTTCTTT. Protein sequence: CASSYVQGWGQAFF.

The CDR3 region has the DNA TGTGCCAGTAGGAGCGGACAGAACCCGAACACTGAAGCTTTCTTT. It encodes CASRSGQNPNTEAFF. The chain recombines TRBV19 with TRBJ1-1, with D possibly being TRBD1 (6 bases). Germline assignment: CDR1 LNHDA and CDR2 SQIVND (reference sequence). Trimming shortened V by 6 bases and J by 1 base, and 15 bases separated the two germline ends. The CDR3 has 15 amino acids.

The sample holds one count of this clone. The gene calls are TRBV6-5 and TRBJ2-1, with 7 bases aligning to TRBD2. The V segment lost 7 bases and the J segment 4 bases; nucleotides outside the gene matches: 1. CDR3 size: 12 residues. From germline, CDR1 is MNHEY and CDR2 SVGAGI. The CDR3 DNA is TGTGCCAGCACGGGGGGATACAATGAGCAGTTCTTC. Protein sequence: CASTGGYNEQFF.

The J gene is TRBJ1-1, the V gene TRBV18; D call uncertain. Germline V lookup: CDR1 KGHSH, CDR2 LQKENI. V lost 4 bases to trimming and J lost 4 bases, with 7 bases between them. The CDR3 spans 12 residues. The CDR3 loop is CASSRRGTEAFF. For the CDR3, the DNA is TGTGCCAGCTCACGACGCGGCACTGAAGCTTTCTTT.

The DNA for the CDR3 is TGTGCCAGCAGTGAATTGAGGGTTTTCGAGACCCAGTACTTC. The encoded protein is CASSELRVFETQYF. The chain is built from TRBV2 and TRBJ2-5; perhaps TRBD2 as D (5 bases). The CDR3 has 14 amino acids. V lost 2 bases and J lost 5, with 12 bases in between. Germline V gene data show CDR1 as SNHLY and CDR2 as FYNNEI.

The chain couples TRBV11-1 to TRBJ2-2, with D possibly matching TRBD1 (6 bases). V was trimmed by 8 bases and J by 7 bases, leaving 20 bases between them. This CDR3 contains 15 residues. Germline V gene sequence: CDR1 SGHAT, CDR2 FQDESV (reference sequence). The CDR3 is CASGPQGSRSGELFF. The CDR3 DNA is TGTGCCAGCGGACCACAGGGAAGTCGAAGCGGGGAGCTGTTTTTT. Complete variable domain (other parts from reference TRBV11-1 and TRBJ2-2): EAEVAQSPRYKITEKSQAVAFWCDPISGHATLYWYRQILGQGPELLVQFQDESVVDDSQLPKDRFSAERLKGVDSTLKIQPAELGDSAMYLCASGPQGSRSGELFFGEGSRLTVL.

This clone appeared once. This sequence joins TRBV28 and TRBJ2-7; a weak D match, TRBD2 (6 bases). Trimming took off 4 bases at V and 5 bases at J, with 21 bases between the two ends. Germline CDR1 MDHEN, CDR2 SYDVKM. CDR3 length equals 16 residues. This CDR3 reads CASSSPHLSGFDEQYF. The DNA for the CDR3 is TGTGCCAGCAGTTCGCCCCACTTAAGCGGGTTCGACGAGCAGTACTTC.

The table lists this clone with a count of one. V gene TRBV7-9 combines with J gene TRBJ2-1; TRBD2 matches 11 bases. CDR3 length: 15 residues. V was pared by 7 bases and J by 6 bases, with 8 bases of the junction left unmatched. The germline V gene encodes CDR1 SEHNR and CDR2 FQNEAQ (reference sequence). The CDR3 DNA is TGTGCCAGCACCGATACTAGCGGGGGCCCCAATGAGCAGTTCTTC. This sequence encodes CASTDTSGGPNEQFF.

The chain is built from TRBV5-4 and TRBJ1-1; D may be TRBD1 (6 bases). V was cut by 4 bases and J by 3 bases, with 19 bases left in between. This CDR3 comprises 16 residues. Germline V gene sequence: CDR1 SGHNT, CDR2 YYREEE (reference sequence). The CDR3 region has the DNA TGTGCCAGCAGCCTCCCGGTACAGGGAAGCGACACTGAAGCTTTCTTT. As protein: CASSLPVQGSDTEAFF. The variable domain in full, with the rest retrieved from reference TRBV5-4 and TRBJ1-1, is ETGVTQSPTHLIKTRGQQVTLRCSSQSGHNTVSWYQQALGQGPQFIFQYYREEENGRGNFPPRFSGLQFPNYSSELNVNALELDDSALYLCASSLPVQGSDTEAFFGQGTRLTVV.

This clone has only one observation. The V and J genes are TRBV27 and TRBJ1-1; 8 bases are shared with TRBD1. The J segment lost 7 bases and the V segment lost 5 bases, leaving 6 bases of the junction unmatched. The CDR3 covers 13 residues. CDR1 MNHEY and CDR2 SMNVEV come from the germline V gene (reference sequence). CDR3 amino acids: CASSPLTGGEAFF. DNA of the CDR3: TGTGCCAGCAGTCCGCTCACAGGGGGTGAAGCTTTCTTT.

The chain employs TRBV6-5 and TRBJ1-5; 12 nucleotides line up with TRBD1. The CDR3 loop spans 15 amino acids. After removal of 6 bases from V and 6 bases from J, the junction contained 6 bases not matched to a gene. CDR1 MNHEY and CDR2 SVGAGI come from the germline V gene. CDR3 DNA sequence: TGTGCCAGCAGCTTGGGACAGGGGGCGAGTCAGCCCCAGCATTTT. Protein sequence: CASSLGQGASQPQHF.

The chain combines TRBV2 with TRBJ2-1, with 7 bases that match TRBD2. V lost 4 bases and J lost 7; bases outside the gene matches: 4. CDR3 length equals 13 residues. Germline V gives CDR1 SNHLY, CDR2 FYNNEI. CDR3 bases: TGTGCCAGCAGTGTCGTGGGAGGGAATGAGCAGTTCTTC. Protein product: CASSVVGGNEQFF.

In DNA form, the CDR3 reads TGTGCCAGCGGAGGGCAATTGGGGTTCTTC. Its translation is CASGGQLGFF. The gene calls are TRBV2 and TRBJ2-1, with a weak D call TRBD2 (6 bases). The CDR3 has 10 residues. Trimming pared 8 bases from V and 15 bases from J, leaving 14 bases between. The germline CDR1 and CDR2 sequences are SNHLY and FYNNEI.

The V gene is TRBV6-1, the J gene TRBJ2-7; a weak D match, TRBD1 (6 bases). The CDR3 length is 13 residues. Germline lookup yields CDR1 MNHNS and CDR2 SASEGT. Trimming removed 5 bases at V and 3 bases at J, with 11 bases between. The CDR3 coding sequence is TGTGCCAGCAGTTGGACAGATAGCTACGAGCAGTACTTC. Its translation is CASSWTDSYEQYF.

This clone came up once. This sequence joins TRBV11-2 and TRBJ2-1; D might be TRBD1 (5 bases). Germline V gene data show CDR1 as SGHAT and CDR2 as FQNNGV. The germline V and J ends were trimmed by 5 bases and 10 bases, with 15 bases remaining between them. CDR3 length equals 13 residues. The chain's CDR3 is CASSPDSLGEQFF. The CDR3 DNA sequence: TGTGCCAGCAGCCCCGACAGCCTGGGGGAGCAGTTCTTC.

CDR3 region: CIVTGILNYGYTF. The CDR3 nucleotides are TGCATAGTCACGGGGATACTCAACTATGGCTACACCTTC. The gene calls are TRBV29-1 and TRBJ1-2, with unresolved D. Looked up from germline, CDR1 is SQVTM and CDR2 is ANQGSEA. This CDR3 comprises 13 residues.

This chain uses TRBV4-2 with TRBJ2-1, with D maybe TRBD2 (7 bases). This CDR3 contains 15 residues. V shed 1 base and J shed 6 bases, with 13 bases lying between them. Germline V gives CDR1 LGHNA, CDR2 YNFKEQ. The CDR3 sequence is CASSQVGGPINEQFF. The CDR3 DNA follows: TGTGCCAGCAGCCAAGTCGGGGGGCCCATCAATGAGCAGTTCTTC.

The chain couples TRBV7-6 to TRBJ1-4; TRBD1 aligns across 7 bases. This CDR3 is 15 amino acids long. With V trimmed by 6 bases and J by 4 bases, 8 bases remained unmatched. The germline CDR1 and CDR2 sequences are SGHVS and FNYEAQ. This CDR3 reads CASSRQGGDNEKLFF. DNA for the CDR3: TGTGCCAGCAGTCGACAGGGCGGGGATAATGAAAAACTGTTTTTT.

The chain combines TRBV4-2 with TRBJ1-1, with no clear D. The CDR3 covers 15 residues. Trimming removed 0 bases from V and 1 base from J, with 9 bases in between. Germline V lookup: CDR1 LGHNA, CDR2 YNFKEQ. The CDR3 DNA sequence: TGTGCCAGCAGCCAAGATCTGACAAAGAACACTGAAGCTTTCTTT. Protein product: CASSQDLTKNTEAFF.